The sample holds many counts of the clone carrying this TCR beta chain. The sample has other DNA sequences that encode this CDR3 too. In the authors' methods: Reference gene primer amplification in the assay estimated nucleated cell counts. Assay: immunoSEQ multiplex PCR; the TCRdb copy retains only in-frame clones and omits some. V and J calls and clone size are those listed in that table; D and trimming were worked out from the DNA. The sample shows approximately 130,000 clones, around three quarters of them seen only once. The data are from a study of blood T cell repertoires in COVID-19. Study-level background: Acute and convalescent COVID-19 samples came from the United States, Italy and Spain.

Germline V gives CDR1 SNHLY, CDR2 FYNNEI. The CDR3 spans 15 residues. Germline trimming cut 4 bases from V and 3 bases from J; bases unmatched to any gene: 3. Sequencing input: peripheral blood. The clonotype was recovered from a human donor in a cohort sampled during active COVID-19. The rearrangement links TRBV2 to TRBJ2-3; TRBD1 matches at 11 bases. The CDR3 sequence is CASSADRGLTDTQYF. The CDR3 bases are TGTGCCAGCAGTGCGGACAGGGGGCTGACAGATACGCAGTATTTT. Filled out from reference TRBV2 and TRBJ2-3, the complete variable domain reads EPEVTQTPSHQVTQMGQEVILRCVPISNHLYFYWYRQILGQKVEFLVSFYNNEISEKSEIFDDQFSVERPDGSNFTLKIRSTKLEDSAMYFCASSADRGLTDTQYFGPGTRLTVL.